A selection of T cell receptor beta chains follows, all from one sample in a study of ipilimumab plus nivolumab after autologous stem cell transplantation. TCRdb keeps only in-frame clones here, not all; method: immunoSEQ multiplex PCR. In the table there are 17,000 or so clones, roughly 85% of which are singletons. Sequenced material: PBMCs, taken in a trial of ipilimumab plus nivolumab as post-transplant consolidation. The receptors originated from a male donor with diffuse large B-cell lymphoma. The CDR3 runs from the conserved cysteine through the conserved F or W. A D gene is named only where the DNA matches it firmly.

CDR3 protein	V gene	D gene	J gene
CASSPLQGAGELFF	TRBV11-2	TRBD1	TRBJ2-2
CASSLGSAEQFF	TRBV11-3	.	TRBJ2-1
CASSLFGGGDQETQYF	TRBV5-1	TRBD2	TRBJ2-5
CASGGPDGNEQYF	TRBV27	.	TRBJ2-7
CASSQPGQGYGTQYF	TRBV11-2	.	TRBJ2-5
CASSHGGRGTYNEQFF	TRBV6-6	.	TRBJ2-1
CASSGTGAPAKNIQYF	TRBV6-6	TRBD1	TRBJ2-4
CASRAGTSGDTQYF	TRBV2	TRBD2	TRBJ2-3
CASSLELAGSYEQYF	TRBV5-4	TRBD2	TRBJ2-7
CASSQDDYEQYF	TRBV13	.	TRBJ2-7
CASSPLPGGNTIYF	TRBV18	.	TRBJ1-3
CASSRTGFEKLFF	TRBV6-5	TRBD1	TRBJ1-4
CSVGTGLAGTEAFF	TRBV29-1	.	TRBJ1-1
CASSPLGGNQPQHF	TRBV6-6	.	TRBJ1-5
CASSYSYGEFTDTQYF	TRBV6-5	.	TRBJ2-3
CASRRDYNSPLHF	TRBV6-4	.	TRBJ1-6
CASSLGDSGADTQYF	TRBV5-1	.	TRBJ2-3
CASTSLLGGRRETQYF	TRBV5-6	TRBD2	TRBJ2-5
CASTPLNLGYTEAFF	TRBV19	.	TRBJ1-1
CASSQAGLASGDTQYF	TRBV4-2	TRBD2	TRBJ2-3
CAWSVERVITF	TRBV30	.	TRBJ1-2
CASSYRSSSYNEQFF	TRBV6-5	.	TRBJ2-1
CASSLYTEQYF	TRBV6-1	.	TRBJ2-7
CASSESDLAGELFF	TRBV2	.	TRBJ2-2
CASSLRRETQYF	TRBV6-1	.	TRBJ2-5
CAISEFGTGYEQYF	TRBV10-3	TRBD1	.
CASSPGSQGWNEQFF	TRBV19	.	TRBJ2-1
CASNLLGNEQYF	TRBV5-4	.	TRBJ2-7